The 21 T cell receptor beta chains below come from one sample, sequenced in a study of tumor-infiltrating lymphocytes in primary liver carcinoma. A constant-region primer primed TCR beta cDNA synthesis from 500 ng of total RNA. Slightly modified ARM-PCR, run as three nested multiplex PCR rounds, produced the TCR beta libraries. It was with TRBV1-TRBV30 forward primers and a C-beta reverse primer that the first two PCR rounds were run, at approximately 10 cycles each. In TCRdb, the multiplex PCR reads were re-called with MiXCR into one record per CDR3 protein. The table lists some 190,000 distinct CDR3 sequences, less than 65% of them singletons. Blood RNA came from unsorted whole blood; germline DNA was also extracted. Source material: peripheral blood. The source is a man in his forties or fifties with primary liver carcinoma and hepatitis B virus infection.

In its sample, this clonotype was seen many times. V and J are TRBV11-1 and TRBJ2-3; 12 nucleotides agree with TRBD2. Germline V gene data show CDR1 as SGHAT and CDR2 as FQDESV (reference sequence). V was clipped by 3 bases and J by 0 bases; unmatched bases: 7. The CDR3 consists of 18 residues. In nucleotides, the CDR3 is TGTGCCAGCAGCTTTGGACTAGCGGGATCTGCTAGCACAGATACGCAGTATTTT. Translating gives CASSFGLAGSASTDTQYF. The entire variable domain, with the rest obtained from reference TRBV11-1 and TRBJ2-3, is as follows: EAEVAQSPRYKITEKSQAVAFWCDPISGHATLYWYRQILGQGPELLVQFQDESVVDDSQLPKDRFSAERLKGVDSTLKIQPAELGDSAMYLCASSFGLAGSASTDTQYFGPGTRLTVL.

This clonotype was observed a single time. No conserved phenylalanine or tryptophan ends this CDR3, so it is likely a read error. This chain connects TRBV29-1 to TRBJ1-1; no clear D. Germline CDR1 SQVTM, CDR2 ANQGSEA. This CDR3 comprises 12 residues. Trimming took 6 bases from V and 6 from J, leaving 14 bases between them. The CDR3 region has the DNA TGCAGCGTCCTCGAGGAGAGGCCTGAAGCTTTCTCT. Amino acids: CSVLEERPEAFS.

About this clonotype itself: This sequence may be a read error, since a much larger clone differs from it by one base. This sequence joins TRBV29-1 and TRBJ2-5, with 7 bases identical to TRBD1. CDR1 is SQVTM and CDR2 is ANQGSEA in the germline V gene. This CDR3 comprises 12 residues. This CDR3 reads CSVENRGGTQNF. For the CDR3, the DNA is TGCAGCGTAGAAAACAGGGGTGGGACCCAGAACTTC.

This rearrangement joins TRBV7-9 to TRBJ2-3; TRBD1 might be the D (5 bases). Trimming took off 3 bases at V and 2 bases at J, with 15 bases between the two ends. Looked up from germline, CDR1 is SEHNR and CDR2 is FQNEAQ (reference sequence). CDR3 length equals 16 residues. The CDR3 loop reads CASSFTTGPSTDTQYF. The CDR3 nucleotides read TGTGCCAGCAGCTTCACTACAGGTCCTTCCACAGATACGCAGTATTTT. Full variable domain (outside the CDR3, taken from reference TRBV7-9 and TRBJ2-3): DTGVSQNPRHKITKRGQNVTFRCDPISEHNRLYWYRQTLGQGPEFLTYFQNEAQLEKSRLLSDRFSAERPKGSFSTLEIQRTEQGDSAMYLCASSFTTGPSTDTQYFGPGTRLTVL.

This clonotype has a handful of counts. The chain carries TRBV14 and TRBJ1-1, with D perhaps matching TRBD1 (5 bases). The V gene's germline CDR1 is SGHDN and CDR2 FVKESK. V was clipped by 1 base and J by 5 bases, with 14 bases between them. This CDR3 is 15 amino acids long. CDR3 coding DNA: TGTGCCAGCAGCCAAGTGTGGGGGTTTGAAACTGAAGCTTTCTTT. This sequence encodes CASSQVWGFETEAFF. The full variable domain, with the rest looked up from reference TRBV14 and TRBJ1-1, is EAGVTQFPSHSVIEKGQTVTLRCDPISGHDNLYWYRRVMGKEIKFLLHFVKESKQDESGMPNNRFLAERTGGTYSTLKVQPAELEDSGVYFCASSQVWGFETEAFFGQGTRLTVV.

This clonotype has more than one count but fewer than ten. V and J are TRBV4-1 and TRBJ2-6; TRBD2 matches at 9 bases. With 4 bases clipped from V and 2 bases from J, the junction kept 9 bases outside the gene matches. The CDR3 spans 18 residues. Germline CDR1 reads MGHRA; CDR2 reads YSYEKL. This CDR3 reads CASSPKTAGGTGANVLTF. The CDR3 nucleotides are TGCGCCAGCAGCCCCAAGACAGCGGGGGGTACTGGGGCCAACGTCCTGACTTTC.

This clonotype turned up a few times. The chain has TRBV6-6 and TRBJ2-7; D perhaps matches TRBD2 (5 bases). The CDR3 extends over 14 amino acids. Trimming removed 6 bases at V and 2 bases at J, with 14 bases between. Looked up from germline, CDR1 is MNHNY and CDR2 is SVGAGI (reference sequence). The CDR3 protein is CASSLLGDPYEQYF. The DNA of the CDR3 is TGTGCCAGCAGCCTCCTCGGGGATCCCTACGAGCAGTACTTC.

This CDR3 is CASSGEQFF. CDR3 in DNA: TGTGCCAGCAGTGGTGAGCAGTTCTTC. V usage is TRBV6-1 and J usage is TRBJ2-1; D remains unclear. Trimming took off 4 bases at V and 9 bases at J, with 1 base between the two ends. CDR3 size: 9 residues. CDR1 is MNHNS, CDR2 SASEGT, per germline.

As to this clonotype: One end of the junction is discordant with germline, which a read error may explain. The V and J genes are TRBV11-2 and TRBJ2-7; D may be TRBD2 (5 bases). Germline CDR1 is SGHAT and CDR2 is FQNNGV. The CDR3 sequence is 15 residues long. CDR3 in DNA: TGTGCCAGCAGCTCAGTCGGGAATTTGGCCCACGAGCAATACTTC. This sequence encodes CASSSVGNLAHEQYF.

As regards this clonotype: The CDR3 does not end in the conserved phenylalanine or tryptophan, so this is likely a read error. This sequence joins TRBV11-2 and TRBJ2-1; 9 bases align to TRBD2. Germline loops: CDR1 SGHAT, CDR2 FQNNGV. The CDR3 has 17 amino acids. The CDR3 loop reads CASSLSWRVAGAYEQFL. DNA for the CDR3: TGTGCCAGCAGCTTAAGTTGGAGAGTAGCGGGAGCCTATGAACAGTTCCTC.

Written as DNA, the CDR3 is TGTGCCAGCAGTTTCGAGGAGCTTTCTTCTGGAAACACCATATATTTT. Translation gives CASSFEELSSGNTIYF. V and J are TRBV12-3 or TRBV12-4 and TRBJ1-3; D is uncertain. The V gene lost 3 bases and the J gene lost 1 base, with 13 bases spanning the gap. The CDR3 runs 16 residues.

The chain joins TRBV29-1 to TRBJ1-1, with TRBD1 matching 7 bases. The CDR3 is made up of 14 amino acids. V dropped 5 bases and J dropped 1; count of bases not matched to a gene: 7. From germline, CDR1 is SQVTM and CDR2 ANQGSEA. The DNA for the CDR3 is TGCAGCGTTTTAACGACAGGGAAGAACACTGAAGCTTTCTTT. Protein sequence: CSVLTTGKNTEAFF.

This clonotype has more than one count but fewer than ten. The rearrangement uses TRBV13 and TRBJ2-1; TRBD2 matches 8 bases. The germline CDR1 and CDR2 sequences are PRHDT and FYEKMQ (reference sequence). Unmatched junction bases numbered 11, after V lost 0 bases and J lost 4 bases. CDR3 length: 18 residues. The CDR3 here is CASSLGASGHQPYNEQFF. CDR3 nucleotide sequence: TGTGCCAGCAGCTTAGGTGCTAGCGGGCACCAACCTTACAATGAGCAGTTCTTC.

On this clonotype: The CDR3 end shows no conserved phenylalanine or tryptophan, and so a read error is likely. V is TRBV10-3 and J is TRBJ2-6; 8 nucleotides align to TRBD2. The germline gives CDR1 ENHRY, CDR2 SYGVKD. CDR3 length: 16 amino acids. The CDR3 nucleotides read TGTGCCATCAGTGAGCGGGAGGGCTCTAGGGCCAACGTCCTGACTATC. Translated, it gives CAISEREGSRANVLTI.

The chain employs TRBV7-8 and TRBJ2-1; D possibly corresponds to TRBD2 (5 bases). The CDR3 has 20 amino acids. Germline V gene data show CDR1 as SGHVS and CDR2 as FQNEAQ. V was trimmed by 3 bases and J by 7 bases, leaving 31 bases between them. CDR3 in DNA: TGTGCCAGCAGCTTCCCCCTCTTTCGACATGCTAGTGGGAGTTGGAATGAGCAGTTCTTC. Translation: CASSFPLFRHASGSWNEQFF.

The chain recombines TRBV28 with TRBJ2-7, with D perhaps TRBD1 (6 bases). V shed 5 bases and J shed 0 bases, with 26 bases lying between them. Germline CDR1 MDHEN, CDR2 SYDVKM. The CDR3 contains 19 residues. CDR3 nucleotides: TGTGCCAGCAGTACTTACCGGGACAATGAAGGGCCCACCTCCTACGAGCAGTACTTC. Its translation: CASSTYRDNEGPTSYEQYF.

This clonotype has more than one count but fewer than ten. The chain uses TRBV4-1 and TRBJ2-5; D is undetermined. The CDR3 spans 15 residues. Germline CDR1 reads MGHRA; CDR2 reads YSYEKL. Trimming shortened V by 0 bases and J by 2 bases, and 10 bases separated the two germline ends. The CDR3 protein is CASSQDLTSQETQYF. CDR3 coding DNA: TGCGCCAGCAGCCAAGATTTAACGAGTCAAGAGACCCAGTACTTC.

The rearrangement joins TRBV6-5 to TRBJ2-7; D not certain. CDR3 size: 15 residues. V gave up 5 bases and J gave up 0 bases, with 14 bases separating them. From germline, CDR1 is MNHEY and CDR2 SVGAGI. The CDR3 coding sequence is TGTGCCAGCAGTCAGGAACCCCTACCCTCCTACGAGCAGTACTTC. Its protein is CASSQEPLPSYEQYF.

Details on this clonotype: A read error is possible here, since a much larger clone lies one base away. The chain combines TRBV6-5 with TRBJ2-1; 10 bases are shared with TRBD2. Germline assignment: CDR1 MNHEY and CDR2 SVGAGI. The J segment lost 1 base and the V segment lost 6 bases, leaving 6 bases of the junction unmatched. The CDR3 sequence is 16 residues long. CDR3 bases: TGTGCCAGCAGACAGACTAGCGGGTCGTCCTACAATGAGCAGTTCTTC. It encodes CASRQTSGSSYNEQFF.

V usage is TRBV7-9 and J usage is TRBJ2-3, with 9 bases matching TRBD1. Per germline, CDR1 SEHNR and CDR2 FQNEAQ (reference sequence). Losses at the gene ends were 6 bases for V and 10 bases for J; bases not matched to a gene: 8. The CDR3 consists of 13 residues. For the CDR3, the DNA is TGTGCCAGCAGGGAAGGGGACAGGGAGCCGCAGTATTTT. It yields the protein CASREGDREPQYF.

The J gene is TRBJ1-3, the V gene TRBV12-3 or TRBV12-4; 9 nucleotides match TRBD1. CDR3 length: 16 amino acids. V shed 4 bases and J 0 bases; nucleotides not matched to a gene: 4. The CDR3 region is CASSWGQGLSGNTIYF. Written as DNA, the CDR3 is TGTGCCAGCAGTTGGGGACAGGGACTCTCTGGAAACACCATATATTTT.